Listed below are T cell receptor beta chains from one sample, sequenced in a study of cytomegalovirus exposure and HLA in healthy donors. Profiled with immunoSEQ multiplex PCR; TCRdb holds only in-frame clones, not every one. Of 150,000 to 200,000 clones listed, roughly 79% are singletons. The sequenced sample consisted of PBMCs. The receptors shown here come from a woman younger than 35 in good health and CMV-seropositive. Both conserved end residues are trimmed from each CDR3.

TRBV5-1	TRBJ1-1	ASSYARGDTEAF
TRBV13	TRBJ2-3	ATVSRGKGTPSTDTQY
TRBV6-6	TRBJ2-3	ASARQGFDTQY
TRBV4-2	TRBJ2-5	ASSVSGGEETQY
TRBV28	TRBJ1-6	ASRHREGHNNSPLH
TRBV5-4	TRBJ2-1	ASSPDPRTSNSNEQF
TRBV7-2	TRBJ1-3	ASSLGRDLRGNTIY
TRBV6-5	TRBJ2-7	ASSRSQGPYEQY
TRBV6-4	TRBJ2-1	ASSLKAAGEQF
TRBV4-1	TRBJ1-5	ASSQKEGRSSNQPQH
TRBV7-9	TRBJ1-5	ASSLAQTSGHQPQH
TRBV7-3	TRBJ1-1	ASSLTGLGGNTEAF
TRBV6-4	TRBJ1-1	ASSDGGVEAF
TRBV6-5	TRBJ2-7	ASSYHALSSSYEQY
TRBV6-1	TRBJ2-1	ASSEYYRGLEQF
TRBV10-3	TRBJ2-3	AIRTSGASTDTQY
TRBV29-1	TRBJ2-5	SVRRSRNQETQY
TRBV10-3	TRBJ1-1	AISESGGEAF
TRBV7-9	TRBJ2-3	ASSYGRTSTDTQY
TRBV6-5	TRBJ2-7	ASTSLNKRSYEQY
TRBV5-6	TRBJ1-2	ASSRGRIGSYT
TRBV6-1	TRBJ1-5	ASSDPYQPQH
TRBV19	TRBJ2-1	ASSPGQDFNEQF
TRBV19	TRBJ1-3	ASTQNSGNTIY
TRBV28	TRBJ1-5	ASRPRQGMGQPQH
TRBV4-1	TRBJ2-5	ASSPILAGLQETQY
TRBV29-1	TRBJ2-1	SVVGGAGDEQF
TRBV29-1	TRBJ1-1	SVDQGLNTEAF
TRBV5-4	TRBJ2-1	ASSVRLAGGPGQF
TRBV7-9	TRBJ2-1	ASSFPLVTEDEQF
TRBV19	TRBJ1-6	ASSIGDRTNSPLH
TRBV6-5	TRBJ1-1	ASSLGRRGTSEAF
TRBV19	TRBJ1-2	ASQISGQGRMSGYT
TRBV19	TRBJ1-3	ASNNPGTGTGNTIY
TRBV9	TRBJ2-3	ASSPGTSGNTDTQY
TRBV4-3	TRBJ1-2	ASSHAGTGTYGYT
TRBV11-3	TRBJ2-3	ASSVSGGAQY
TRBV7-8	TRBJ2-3	ASSLVGTRAGDTQY
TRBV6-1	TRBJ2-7	ASSVFDRGAYEQY
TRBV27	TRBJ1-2	ASRTGGSGYT
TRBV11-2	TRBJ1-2	ASSLDLGGFGYT